This record concerns one T cell receptor (beta chain) sequence. No antigen is known for it. V gave up 0 bases and J gave up 2 bases, with 14 bases separating them. Looked up from germline, CDR1 is SGDLS and CDR2 is YYNGEE. This CDR3 region has 16 residues. The PCR made use of 60 Vbeta and 13 Jbeta primers. Profiling relied on immunoSEQ multiplex PCR, and the TCRdb table lists in-frame clones only, not all of them. The sample carries around 180,000 clones, approximately 80% recorded once. This entry is derived from a study of cytomegalovirus exposure and HLA in healthy donors. Study overall: Sequencing of about 179 million T cells in an earlier analysis found approximately 120 million unique TCR beta sequences. Of several hundred genotyped donors, about 80% clustered with self-reported Caucasian donors. Study observations and caveats: A later analysis by the authors found several of the most significant clusters apparently linked to common viral pathogens.

The sequencing input was PBMCs. The clonotype originates from a boy under 10 years old in good health and CMV-seronegative. The genes are TRBV9 and TRBJ1-2; D not certain. This chain's CDR3 is CASSVATYGGNYGYTF. The CDR3 nucleotides are TGTGCCAGCAGCGTAGCTACCTACGGCGGGAACTATGGCTACACCTTC.